These 26 T cell receptor beta chains share one sample of origin, sequenced in a study of blood T cells in healthy people across ages. Next came a second PCR, run for about 6 to 11 cycles, which used a sample-barcoded 5' primer along with a J-beta primer mix. From the 5' RACE reads, TCRdb called clonotypes with MiXCR, one entry per CDR3 protein. The sample lists hundreds of thousands of distinct CDR3 sequences; approximately 48% were seen once. The specimen was blood. Receptors were obtained from a man aged 60 to 75 in good health.

The V and J genes are TRBV6-2 or TRBV6-3 and TRBJ2-4, with TRBD1 identical over 8 bases. The better agreement between TRBJ2-7 and the DNA end casts doubt on the J call. Germline lookup yields CDR1 MNHEY and CDR2 SVGEGT. The CDR3 is 12 amino acids. In DNA form, the CDR3 reads TGTGCCAGCGCAAGACAGGGGAACGAGCAGTACTTC. Its translation is CASARQGNEQYF.

The genes are TRBV27 and TRBJ2-7; D perhaps matches TRBD2 (7 bases). Germline V gene sequence: CDR1 MNHEY, CDR2 SMNVEV (reference sequence). V gave up 3 bases and J gave up 4 bases, with 25 bases separating them. The CDR3 loop spans 18 amino acids. CDR3 DNA sequence: TGTGCCAGCAGTTTCTCCGGTGGGGGGGGCCATAGGTTTTACGAGCAGTACTTC. Its protein product is CASSFSGGGGHRFYEQYF.

This clonotype was observed a few times. This chain links TRBV7-2 with TRBJ2-1; D remains ambiguous. Germline CDR1 and CDR2: SGHTA and FQGNSA. The CDR3 covers 14 residues. Trimming removed 5 bases from V and 6 bases from J, with 14 bases in between. Here the CDR3 reads CASSDDVVGNEQFF. The CDR3 nucleotides are TGTGCCAGCAGCGACGACGTAGTGGGCAATGAGCAGTTCTTC.

V gene TRBV20-1 combines with J gene TRBJ1-4; D is unclear. Germline CDR1 is DFQATT and CDR2 is SNEGSKA (reference sequence). With 2 bases removed from V and 5 bases from J, the gap between germline ends came to 6 bases. There are 12 residues in the CDR3. The CDR3 DNA reads TGCAGTGCTAGACAGAGCAATGAAAAACTGTTTTTT. Encoded protein: CSARQSNEKLFF.

This clonotype was seen only a few times. The chain uses TRBV20-1 and TRBJ2-2; D unclear. V was cut by 3 bases and J by 0 bases, with 8 bases left in between. From germline, CDR1 is DFQATT and CDR2 SNEGSKA (reference sequence). The CDR3 is 14 residues long. The CDR3 DNA sequence: TGCAGTGCTAGTTGGAGCGCGAACACCGGGGAGCTGTTTTTT. It specifies CSASWSANTGELFF.

This clonotype has a handful of counts. The chain employs TRBV12-5 and TRBJ2-3, with TRBD1 matching 7 bases. V shed 3 bases and J 4 bases; nucleotides not matched to a gene: 10. Germline loops: CDR1 LGHNT, CDR2 FRNRAP. The CDR3 spans 16 residues. Here the CDR3 reads CASGLEGARKSDTQYF. The CDR3 DNA is TGTGCTAGTGGTTTAGAGGGGGCGCGAAAGTCAGATACGCAGTATTTT.

The V and J genes are TRBV12-3 or TRBV12-4 and TRBJ2-7; D might be TRBD2 (5 bases). V was clipped by 3 bases and J by 0 bases, with 12 bases between them. The CDR3 runs 15 residues. The CDR3 region is CASSFVTGSSYEQYF. The DNA of the CDR3 is TGTGCCAGCAGTTTTGTGACGGGAAGCTCCTACGAGCAGTACTTC.

The chain couples TRBV14 to TRBJ2-7; D is undetermined. Trimming removed 1 base at V and 0 bases at J, with 10 bases between. Per germline, CDR1 SGHDN and CDR2 FVKESK. CDR3 length equals 15 residues. CDR3 region: CASSQGGSFSYEQYF. In nucleotides, the CDR3 is TGTGCCAGCAGCCAAGGTGGCAGTTTCTCCTACGAGCAGTACTTC.

This clonotype has more than one count but fewer than ten. V and J are TRBV6-2 or TRBV6-3 and TRBJ2-5; D is uncertain. The V and J ends lost 1 base and 5 bases respectively, with 8 bases between them. The CDR3 length is 13 residues. Germline V gene data show CDR1 as MNHEY and CDR2 as SVGEGT. This CDR3 reads CASSYYRLETQYF. CDR3 bases: TGTGCCAGCAGTTACTATCGGTTGGAGACCCAGTACTTC.

The chain uses TRBV20-1 and TRBJ1-1; no clear D gene. V lost 3 bases, J lost 5 bases, and 16 bases lay in between. CDR3 size: 14 residues. Germline lookup yields CDR1 DFQATT and CDR2 SNEGSKA (reference sequence). CDR3: CSASPPVVTTEAFF. CDR3 sequence (DNA): TGCAGTGCTAGCCCCCCCGTGGTAACGACTGAAGCTTTCTTT.

This clonotype was seen only a few times. The junction does not match germline at one end; this may be a read error. The chain links TRBV10-3 to TRBJ2-3; a possible D gene is TRBD1 (6 bases). Germline V gives CDR1 ENHRY, CDR2 SYGVKD. CDR3 length equals 20 residues. The DNA for the CDR3 is TGTGCCACCAGTGAGTCGATTTCCCCGGACAGCTTTACTGACACAGATACGCAGTATTTT. Encoded protein: CATSESISPDSFTDTDTQYF.

The chain couples TRBV2 to TRBJ1-1; D is unresolved. Germline V CDR1 and CDR2: SNHLY, FYNNEI. The CDR3 loop spans 14 amino acids. Deletions cut 4 bases from V and 0 bases from J, with 9 bases between. The CDR3 spells CASSAGRLNTEAFF. CDR3 in DNA: TGTGCCAGCAGTGCCGGACGGTTGAACACTGAAGCTTTCTTT.

The chain joins TRBV7-2 to TRBJ2-5, with D perhaps matching TRBD1 (5 bases). The CDR3 length is 14 residues. Deletions cut 2 bases from V and 5 bases from J, with 12 bases between. The germline V gene encodes CDR1 SGHTA and CDR2 FQGNSA. The CDR3 loop is CASSLSIQVETQYF. The CDR3, as DNA: TGTGCCAGCAGCTTATCTATACAGGTTGAGACCCAGTACTTC.

As to this clonotype: A much larger clone lies one base from this, so it may be a read error. The V and J genes are TRBV7-9 and TRBJ1-6; D not resolved. The germline CDR1 and CDR2 sequences are SEHNR and FQNEAQ (reference sequence). This CDR3 is built from 12 residues. The CDR3 spells CVSSYEGQGLHF. The CDR3 DNA sequence: TGTGTCAGCAGCTATGAGGGCCAAGGCCTCCACTTT.

This clonotype was seen many times. The chain links TRBV30 to TRBJ1-6, with D unclear. The CDR3 loop spans 13 amino acids. The V gene's germline CDR1 is GTSNPN and CDR2 SVGIG (reference sequence). V was pared by 7 bases and J by 7 bases, with 14 bases between. This CDR3 reads CASTTARNSPLHF. CDR3 nucleotides: TGTGCCTCGACGACGGCCAGAAATTCACCCCTCCACTTT.

CDR3 DNA: TGTGCCAGCAGCACAAGACAGCAACCCCCCTACGAGCAGTACTTC. Translating it yields CASSTRQQPPYEQYF. The J gene is TRBJ2-7, the V gene TRBV6-6; tentatively, D is TRBD1 (5 bases). CDR1 and CDR2 from the germline V gene are MNHNY and SVGAGI (reference sequence). This CDR3 region has 15 residues. V lost 6 bases and J 2 bases, leaving 17 bases between the germline ends.

This clonotype was counted between two and nine times. The J gene is TRBJ2-5, the V gene TRBV7-2, with a possible D match to TRBD1 (6 bases). The germline gives CDR1 SGHTA, CDR2 FQGNSA. V was clipped by 5 bases and J by 2 bases, with 9 bases between them. This CDR3 region has 13 residues. Here the CDR3 reads CASSGRGQETQYF. The CDR3, as DNA: TGTGCCAGCAGCGGTAGGGGGCAAGAGACCCAGTACTTC.

This clonotype turned up a few times. The chain is built from TRBV10-3 and TRBJ2-1, with D possibly being TRBD2 (6 bases). The CDR3 covers 11 residues. CDR1 ENHRY and CDR2 SYGVKD come from the germline V gene. V was clipped by 7 bases and J by 8 bases, with 9 bases between them. As DNA, the CDR3 is TGTGCCATCAACTCGGGGGATGAGCAGTTCTTC. It is translated as CAINSGDEQFF.

This clonotype was observed a few times. The V and J genes are TRBV3-1 and TRBJ2-3; 7 nucleotides line up with TRBD1. With V trimmed by 4 bases and J by 6 bases, 4 bases remained unmatched. The CDR3 length is 13 residues. CDR1 LGHDT and CDR2 YNNKEL come from the germline V gene (reference sequence). The CDR3 reads CASSLDRSDTQYF. The CDR3 DNA follows: TGTGCCAGCAGCCTGGACAGGTCGGATACGCAGTATTTT.

The J gene is TRBJ1-1, the V gene TRBV11-2; D remains unclear. The CDR3 extends over 12 amino acids. Trimming removed 1 base at V and 9 bases at J, with 9 bases between. The germline CDR1 and CDR2 sequences are SGHAT and FQNNGV. The CDR3 region is CASSLGSVQAFF. The CDR3, as DNA: TGTGCCAGCAGCTTAGGGTCTGTGCAAGCTTTCTTT.

V gene TRBV15 combines with J gene TRBJ2-5, with unresolved D. Germline CDR1 and CDR2: LNHNV and YYDKDF (reference sequence). The CDR3 totals 17 residues. Trimming took 0 bases from V and 1 from J, leaving 15 bases between them. CDR3 coding DNA: TGTGCCACCAGCAGAGATGTGGCGGCCGGCTCCCAAGAGACCCAGTACTTC. As protein: CATSRDVAAGSQETQYF.

The chain is built from TRBV9 and TRBJ2-4, with 8 bases lining up with TRBD1. The J call may be incorrect, as the DNA end agrees better with TRBJ2-7. The V gene's germline CDR1 is SGDLS and CDR2 YYNGEE. The CDR3 covers 13 residues. The CDR3 loop reads CASSVRTGNEQYF. CDR3 sequence (DNA): TGTGCCAGCAGCGTTCGGACAGGGAACGAGCAGTACTTC.

CDR3 in amino acids: CSAREPLGNEQYF. DNA for the CDR3: TGCAGTGCTAGAGAGCCCCTTGGGAACGAGCAGTACTTC. V gene TRBV20-1 combines with J gene TRBJ2-7, with D uncertain. V lost 0 bases and J 5 bases, leaving 11 bases between the germline ends. This CDR3 is 13 amino acids long. Germline V gene sequence: CDR1 DFQATT, CDR2 SNEGSKA (reference sequence).

This clonotype was recorded only once. The chain recombines TRBV3-1 with TRBJ2-7; D tentatively fits TRBD1 or TRBD2 (5 bases each). Trimming removed 1 base at V and 7 bases at J, with 14 bases between. Germline V gene sequence: CDR1 LGHDT, CDR2 YNNKEL (reference sequence). This CDR3 spans 14 amino acids. The CDR3 sequence: CASSQAGLYNEQYF. The CDR3, as DNA: TGTGCCAGCAGCCAAGCGGGGCTCTACAATGAGCAGTACTTC.

This clonotype was counted a few times. The chain employs TRBV7-9 and TRBJ2-1, with 9 bases that match TRBD2. In germline, CDR1 is SEHNR, CDR2 FQNEAQ (reference sequence). The CDR3 contains 15 residues. V trimming: 1 base; J trimming: 6 bases; junction bases outside the gene matches: 4. The CDR3 reads CASSLGQTSGNEQFF. DNA for the CDR3: TGTGCCAGCAGCTTAGGTCAGACTAGCGGCAATGAGCAGTTCTTC.

This clonotype appeared a few times. The chain joins TRBV7-2 to TRBJ2-5; 10 bases are a match to TRBD2. The J call is in doubt because the DNA end fits TRBJ2-7 better. CDR3 size: 16 residues. Looked up from germline, CDR1 is SGHTA and CDR2 is FQGNSA. The CDR3 reads CASSPMASGGTGEQYF. For the CDR3, the DNA is TGTGCCAGCAGCCCAATGGCTAGCGGGGGTACCGGCGAGCAGTACTTC.